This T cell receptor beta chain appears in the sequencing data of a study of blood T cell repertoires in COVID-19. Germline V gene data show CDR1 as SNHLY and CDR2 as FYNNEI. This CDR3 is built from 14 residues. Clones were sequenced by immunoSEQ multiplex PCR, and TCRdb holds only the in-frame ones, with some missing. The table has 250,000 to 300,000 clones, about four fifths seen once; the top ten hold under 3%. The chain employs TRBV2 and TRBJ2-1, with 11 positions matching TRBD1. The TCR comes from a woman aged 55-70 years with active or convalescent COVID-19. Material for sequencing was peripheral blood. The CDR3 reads CARTTGQGANEQFF. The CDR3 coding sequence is TGTGCTCGCACCACCGGACAGGGGGCAAATGAGCAGTTCTTC.